The clone carrying this T cell receptor beta chain has at least ten counts. CDR1 and CDR2 (germline): MNHNS, SASEGT. This CDR3 region has 13 residues. V was shortened by 1 base and J by 4 bases, with 7 bases between the two germline ends. This sample is drawn from a study of TIL therapy for anti-PD-1-resistant metastatic lung cancer. Sample time point: pre-treatment sample, taken before nivolumab and TIL therapy. The immunoSEQ assay was v3. TCRdb keeps only in-frame clones here, not all; method: immunoSEQ multiplex PCR. The repertoire holds under 70,000 clones, with around 67% as singletons. The source was blood, collected at baseline. The V and J genes are TRBV6-1 and TRBJ1-2, with D hard to call. The TCR sequence derives from a person aged 30 to 80 with non-small cell lung cancer. CDR3 sequence reads: CASSEGVSYGYTF. For the CDR3, the DNA is TGTGCCAGCAGTGAAGGGGTTTCCTATGGCTACACCTTC.